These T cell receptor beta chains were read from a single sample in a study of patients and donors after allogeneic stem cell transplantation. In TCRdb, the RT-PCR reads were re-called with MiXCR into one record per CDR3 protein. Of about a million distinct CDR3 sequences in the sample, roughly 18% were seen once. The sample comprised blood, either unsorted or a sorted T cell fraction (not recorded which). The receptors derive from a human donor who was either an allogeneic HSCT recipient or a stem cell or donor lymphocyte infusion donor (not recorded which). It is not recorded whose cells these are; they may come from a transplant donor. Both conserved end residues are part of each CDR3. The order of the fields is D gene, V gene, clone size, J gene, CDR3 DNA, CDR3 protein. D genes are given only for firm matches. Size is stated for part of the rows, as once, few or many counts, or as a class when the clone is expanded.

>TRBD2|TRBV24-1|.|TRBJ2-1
TGTGCCACCAGTGATGAGGAGGGTGAAGACGGGAGGGCAAGGGATGAGCAGTTCTTC
CATSDEEGEDGRARDEQFF
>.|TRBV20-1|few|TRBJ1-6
TGCAGTGCTTTAGCCGGGACACATTATAATTCACCCCTCCACTTT
CSALAGTHYNSPLHF
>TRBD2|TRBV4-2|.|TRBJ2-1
TGTGCCAGCAGATCCGGGACTAGCGGTACCAATGAGCAGTTCTTC
CASRSGTSGTNEQFF
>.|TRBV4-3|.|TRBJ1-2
TGCGCCAGCAGCCAAGTCCCCCCTAGAGGGTATGGCTACACCTTC
CASSQVPPRGYGYTF
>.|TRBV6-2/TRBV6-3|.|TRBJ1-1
TGTGCCAGCAGTTACAGGAGACAGAACACTGAAGCTTTCTTT
CASSYRRQNTEAFF
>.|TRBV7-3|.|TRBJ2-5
TGTGCCAGCAGTCAAAGCGCCCCAGAGACCCAGTACTTC
CASSQSAPETQYF
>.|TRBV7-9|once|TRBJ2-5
TGTGCCAGCAGCTTAGACTTTGAGAGCAAAGGGTACTTC
CASSLDFESKGYF
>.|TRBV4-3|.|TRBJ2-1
TGCGCCAGCAGCAGGGGGGGAACAAGCTCCTACAATGAGCAGTTCTTC
CASSRGGTSSYNEQFF
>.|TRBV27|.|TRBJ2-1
TGTGCCAGCAGATTGACGTTCGGGACTCACCCCGACAATGAGCAGTTCTTC
CASRLTFGTHPDNEQFF
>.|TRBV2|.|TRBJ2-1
TGTGCCAGCAGCGAACGGGGGGCCCAATATAATGAGCAGTTCTTC
CASSERGAQYNEQFF
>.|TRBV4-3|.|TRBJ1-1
TGCGCCAGCAGCCAAGATTGGCAGCTGAACACTGAAGCTTTCTTT
CASSQDWQLNTEAFF
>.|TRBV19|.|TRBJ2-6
TGTGCCAGTAGTCTCGTACCGACTGGGGCCAACGTCCTGACTTTC
CASSLVPTGANVLTF
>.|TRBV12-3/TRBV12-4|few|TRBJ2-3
TGTGCCAGCAGTTCCTCTTTGGCGGTCGGCCCAGATACGCAGTATTTT
CASSSSLAVGPDTQYF
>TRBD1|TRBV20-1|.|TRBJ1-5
TGCAGTGCTACGACAGGGGCTAGCAATCAGCCCCAGCATTTT
CSATTGASNQPQHF
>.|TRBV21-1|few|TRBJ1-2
TGTGCCAGCAGCCTTTCTCTACTGACAGGTAGTGGCTACACCTTC
CASSLSLLTGSGYTF
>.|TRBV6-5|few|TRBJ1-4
TGTGCCAGCAGTTACTCGGCGGGGGCGTCGGGTAATGAAAAACTGTTTTTT
CASSYSAGASGNEKLFF
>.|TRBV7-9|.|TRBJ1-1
TGTGCCAGCAGCTTAGCCTTCAGTGAAGACACTGAAGCTTTCTTT
CASSLAFSEDTEAFF
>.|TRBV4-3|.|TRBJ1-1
TGCGCCAGCAGCCAAGTGCAGACCCTGGGGGCTGAAGCTTTCTTT
CASSQVQTLGAEAFF
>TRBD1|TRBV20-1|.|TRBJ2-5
TGCAGTGCTAGACGGGACAGGGGGCCTGGGGAGACCCAGTACTTC
CSARRDRGPGETQYF
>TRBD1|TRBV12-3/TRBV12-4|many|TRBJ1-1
TGTGCCAGCAGCCGGGGACAGGGGGCGCGGGGCACTGAAGCTTTCTTT
CASSRGQGARGTEAFF
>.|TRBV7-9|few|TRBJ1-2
TGTGCCAGCAGCTTAGCAACGCAGGGCCCATACTATGGCTACACCTTC
CASSLATQGPYYGYTF
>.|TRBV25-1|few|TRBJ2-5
TGTGCCAGCAGTAAATCGGGCAGACAAGAGACCCAGTACTTC
CASSKSGRQETQYF
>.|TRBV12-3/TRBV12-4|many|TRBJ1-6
TGTGCCAGCAGTTTAAGGCAGTTCAATTCACCCCTCCACTTT
CASSLRQFNSPLHF
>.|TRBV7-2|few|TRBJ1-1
TGTGCCAGCAGCTTGTGGGGCAGGGGAATTGGCACTGAAGCTTTCTTT
CASSLWGRGIGTEAFF
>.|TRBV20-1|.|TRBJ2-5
TGCAGTGCTAGAGTGGCAGGAGAAGAGACCCAGTACTTC
CSARVAGEETQYF
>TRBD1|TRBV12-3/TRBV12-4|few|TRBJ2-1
TGTGCCAGCAGTTTGGGGACAGGGGGCTGGAATGAGCAGTTCTTC
CASSLGTGGWNEQFF
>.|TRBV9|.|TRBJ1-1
TGTGCCAGCAGCCCCCGGGACGACACGAACACTGAAGCTTTCTTT
CASSPRDDTNTEAFF
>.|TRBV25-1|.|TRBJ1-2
TGTGCCAGCAGTGTGGGGGGCGTAAGCTATGGCTACACCTTC
CASSVGGVSYGYTF
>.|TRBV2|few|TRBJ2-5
TGTGCCAGCAGTGGGGAGCAAAGAGAGACCCAGTACTTC
CASSGEQRETQYF
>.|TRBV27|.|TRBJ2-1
TGTGCCAGCAGTCCCGGGCCGGCAGCCCTAGGGGAGCAGTTCTTC
CASSPGPAALGEQFF
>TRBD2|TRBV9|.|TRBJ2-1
TGTGCCAGCAGCGTAGATGCTAGCGGGGGTTACAATGAGCAGTTCTTC
CASSVDASGGYNEQFF
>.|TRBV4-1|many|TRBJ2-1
TGCGCCAGCAGCCAAGGCGGTCAGGACATCAATGAGCAGTTCTTC
CASSQGGQDINEQFF
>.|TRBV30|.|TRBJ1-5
TGTGCCTGGAGTGTCCGGGATCAGCCCCAGCATTTT
CAWSVRDQPQHF
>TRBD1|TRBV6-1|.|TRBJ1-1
TGTGCCAGCAGCTCGCCGGACAGGGAAGATGAAGCTTTCTTT
CASSSPDREDEAFF
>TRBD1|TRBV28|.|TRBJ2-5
TGTGCCAGCAGTTCGCCTCTGGACAGGGGGCAAGAGACCCAGTACTTC
CASSSPLDRGQETQYF
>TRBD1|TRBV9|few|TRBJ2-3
TGTGCCAGCAGCGTGGACAGGGCTGATACGCAGTATTTT
CASSVDRADTQYF
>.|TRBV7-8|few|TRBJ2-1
TGTGCCAGCGACCTGAGACAGGTCAGCTCCTACAATGAGCAGTTCTTC
CASDLRQVSSYNEQFF
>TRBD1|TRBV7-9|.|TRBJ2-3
TGTGCCAGCAGTTCATCCAGGGGGCTTACAGATACGCAGTATTTT
CASSSSRGLTDTQYF
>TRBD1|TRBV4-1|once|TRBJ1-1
TGCGCCAGCAGCCAGAGAAGGGGACAGGGGAACACTGAAGCTTTCTTT
CASSQRRGQGNTEAFF
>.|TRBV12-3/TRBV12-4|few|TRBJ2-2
TGTGCCAGCAGCCCGATTCCCCCCGGGACCCGAGGCACCGGGGAGCTGTTTTTT
CASSPIPPGTRGTGELFF